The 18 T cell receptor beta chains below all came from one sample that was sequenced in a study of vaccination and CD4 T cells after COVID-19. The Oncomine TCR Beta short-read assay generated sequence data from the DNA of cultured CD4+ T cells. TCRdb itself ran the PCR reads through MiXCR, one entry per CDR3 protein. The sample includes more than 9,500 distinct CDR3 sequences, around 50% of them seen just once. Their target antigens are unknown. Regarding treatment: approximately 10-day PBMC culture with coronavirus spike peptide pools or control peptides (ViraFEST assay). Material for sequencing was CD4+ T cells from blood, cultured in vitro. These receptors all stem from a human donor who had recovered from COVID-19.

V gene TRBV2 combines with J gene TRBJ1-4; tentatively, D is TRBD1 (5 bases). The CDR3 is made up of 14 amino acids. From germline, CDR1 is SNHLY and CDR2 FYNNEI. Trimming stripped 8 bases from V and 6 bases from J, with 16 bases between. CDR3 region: CASGRAGLDEKLFF. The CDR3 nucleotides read TGTGCCAGCGGGAGGGCAGGGCTGGATGAAAAACTGTTTTTT.

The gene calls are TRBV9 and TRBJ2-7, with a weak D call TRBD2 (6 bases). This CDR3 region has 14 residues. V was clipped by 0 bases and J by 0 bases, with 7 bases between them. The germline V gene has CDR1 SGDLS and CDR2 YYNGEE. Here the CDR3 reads CASSVDGSSYEQYF. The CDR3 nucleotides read TGTGCCAGCAGCGTAGACGGGAGCTCCTACGAGCAGTACTTC.

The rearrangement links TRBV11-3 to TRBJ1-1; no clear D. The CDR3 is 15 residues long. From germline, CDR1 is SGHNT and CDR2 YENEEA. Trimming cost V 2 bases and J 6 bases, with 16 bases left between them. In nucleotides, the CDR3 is TGTGCCAGCAGCTTATCTCAGGTTATTGACCCTGAAGCTTTCTTT. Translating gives CASSLSQVIDPEAFF.

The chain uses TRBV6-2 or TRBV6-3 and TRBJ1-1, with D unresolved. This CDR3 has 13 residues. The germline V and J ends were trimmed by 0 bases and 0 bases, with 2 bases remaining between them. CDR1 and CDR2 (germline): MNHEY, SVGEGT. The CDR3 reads CASSYSVNTEAFF. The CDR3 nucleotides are TGTGCCAGCAGTTACTCCGTGAACACTGAAGCTTTCTTT.

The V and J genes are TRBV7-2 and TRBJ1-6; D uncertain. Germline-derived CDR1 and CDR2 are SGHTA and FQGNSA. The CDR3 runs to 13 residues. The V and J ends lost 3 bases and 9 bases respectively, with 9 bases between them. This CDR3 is CASSFPSGSPLHF. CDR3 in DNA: TGTGCCAGCAGCTTTCCCTCGGGTTCACCCCTCCACTTT.

The CDR3 here is CASSLSYRDGQGNEQFF. The CDR3 DNA follows: TGTGCCAGCAGTTTATCATACCGGGACGGGCAGGGAAATGAGCAGTTCTTC. The chain is built from TRBV27 and TRBJ2-1; the D call may be TRBD1 or TRBD2 (5 bases each). The CDR3 covers 17 residues. Trimming pared 0 bases from V and 7 bases from J, leaving 19 bases between. The germline V gene has CDR1 MNHEY and CDR2 SMNVEV (reference sequence).

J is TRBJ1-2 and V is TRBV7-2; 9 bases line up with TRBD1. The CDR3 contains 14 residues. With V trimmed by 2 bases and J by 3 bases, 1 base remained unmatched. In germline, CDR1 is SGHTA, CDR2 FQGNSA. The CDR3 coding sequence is TGTGCCAGCAGCTTAAGGGACAGGGACTATGGCTACACCTTC. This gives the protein CASSLRDRDYGYTF. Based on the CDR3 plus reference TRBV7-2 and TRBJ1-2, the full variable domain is GAGVSQSPSNKVTEKGKDVELRCDPISGHTALYWYRQSLGQGLEFLIYFQGNSAPDKSGLPSDRFSAERTGGSVSTLTIQRTQQEDSAVYLCASSLRDRDYGYTFGSGTRLTVV.

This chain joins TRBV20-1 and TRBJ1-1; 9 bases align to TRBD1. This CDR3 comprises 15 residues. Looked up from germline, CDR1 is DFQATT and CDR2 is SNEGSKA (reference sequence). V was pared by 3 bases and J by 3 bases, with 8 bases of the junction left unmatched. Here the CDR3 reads CSARKGTGRDTEAFF. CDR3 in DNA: TGCAGTGCTAGGAAGGGGACAGGGAGGGACACTGAAGCTTTCTTT.

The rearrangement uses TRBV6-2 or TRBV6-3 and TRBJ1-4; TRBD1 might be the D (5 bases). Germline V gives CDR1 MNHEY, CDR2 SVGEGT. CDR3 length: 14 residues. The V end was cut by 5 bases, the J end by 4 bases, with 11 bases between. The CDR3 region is CASSRDRNNEKLFF. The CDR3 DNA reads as TGTGCCAGCAGTCGAGACAGAAATAATGAAAAACTGTTTTTT.

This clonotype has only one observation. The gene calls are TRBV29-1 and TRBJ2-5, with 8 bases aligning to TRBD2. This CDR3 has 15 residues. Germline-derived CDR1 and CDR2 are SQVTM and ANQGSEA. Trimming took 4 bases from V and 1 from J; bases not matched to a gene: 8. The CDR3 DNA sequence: TGCAGCGTTGGGCTACTAGCGGAGCCCCAAGAGACCCAGTACTTC. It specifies CSVGLLAEPQETQYF. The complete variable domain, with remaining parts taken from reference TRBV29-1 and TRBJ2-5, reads SAVISQKPSRDICQRGTSLTIQCQVDSQVTMMFWYRQQPGQSLTLIATANQGSEATYESGFVIDKFPISRPNLTFSTLTVSNMSPEDSSIYLCSVGLLAEPQETQYFGPGTRLLVL.

The CDR3 spells CASSHRENSPLHF. In nucleotides, the CDR3 is TGTGCCAGCAGCCACAGGGAAAATTCACCCCTCCACTTT. This rearrangement joins TRBV21-1 to TRBJ1-6; no DNA check was done on the table's D call, TRBD1. TRBV21-1 is a documented pseudogene. This CDR3 is 13 amino acids long.

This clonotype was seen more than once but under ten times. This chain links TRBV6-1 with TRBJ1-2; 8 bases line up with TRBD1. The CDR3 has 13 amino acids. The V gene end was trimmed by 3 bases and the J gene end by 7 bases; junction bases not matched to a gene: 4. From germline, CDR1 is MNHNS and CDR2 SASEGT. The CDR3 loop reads CASSESDRGGYTF. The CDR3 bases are TGTGCCAGCAGTGAGAGTGACAGGGGTGGCTACACCTTC.

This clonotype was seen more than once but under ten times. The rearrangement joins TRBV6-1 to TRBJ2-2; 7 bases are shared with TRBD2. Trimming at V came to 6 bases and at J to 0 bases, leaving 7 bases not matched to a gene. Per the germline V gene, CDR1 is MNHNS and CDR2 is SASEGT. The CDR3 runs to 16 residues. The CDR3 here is CASSRSSGANTGELFF. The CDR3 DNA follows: TGTGCCAGCAGCCGTTCTAGCGGAGCGAACACCGGGGAGCTGTTTTTT.

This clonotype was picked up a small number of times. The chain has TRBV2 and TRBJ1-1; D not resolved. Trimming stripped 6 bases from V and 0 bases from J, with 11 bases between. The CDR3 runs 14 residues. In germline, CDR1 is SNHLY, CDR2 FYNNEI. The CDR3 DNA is TGTGCCAGCAGGGGAAACCTCATGAACACTGAAGCTTTCTTT. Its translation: CASRGNLMNTEAFF. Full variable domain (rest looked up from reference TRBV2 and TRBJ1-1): EPEVTQTPSHQVTQMGQEVILRCVPISNHLYFYWYRQILGQKVEFLVSFYNNEISEKSEIFDDQFSVERPDGSNFTLKIRSTKLEDSAMYFCASRGNLMNTEAFFGQGTRLTVV.

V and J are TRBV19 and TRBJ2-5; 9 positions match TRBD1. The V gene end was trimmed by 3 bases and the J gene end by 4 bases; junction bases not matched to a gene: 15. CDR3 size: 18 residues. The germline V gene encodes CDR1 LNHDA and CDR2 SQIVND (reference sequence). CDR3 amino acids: CASSISGTGSNLGETQYF. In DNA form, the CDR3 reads TGTGCCAGTAGTATCTCCGGGACAGGGTCTAATTTGGGAGAGACCCAGTACTTC.

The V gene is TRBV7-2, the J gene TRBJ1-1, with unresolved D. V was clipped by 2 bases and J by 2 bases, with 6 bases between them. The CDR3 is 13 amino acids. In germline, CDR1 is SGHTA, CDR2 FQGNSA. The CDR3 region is CASSLSVNTEAFF. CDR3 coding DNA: TGTGCCAGCAGCTTATCAGTCAACACTGAAGCTTTCTTT. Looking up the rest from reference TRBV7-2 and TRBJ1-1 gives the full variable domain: GAGVSQSPSNKVTEKGKDVELRCDPISGHTALYWYRQSLGQGLEFLIYFQGNSAPDKSGLPSDRFSAERTGGSVSTLTIQRTQQEDSAVYLCASSLSVNTEAFFGQGTRLTVV.

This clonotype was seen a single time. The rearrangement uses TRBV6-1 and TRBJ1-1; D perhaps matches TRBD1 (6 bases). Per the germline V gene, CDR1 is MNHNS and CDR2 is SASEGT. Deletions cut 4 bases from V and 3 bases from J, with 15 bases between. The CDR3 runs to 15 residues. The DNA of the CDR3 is TGTGCCAGCAGTGGGGGACAAGGGGAGTACACTGAAGCTTTCTTT. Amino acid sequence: CASSGGQGEYTEAFF.

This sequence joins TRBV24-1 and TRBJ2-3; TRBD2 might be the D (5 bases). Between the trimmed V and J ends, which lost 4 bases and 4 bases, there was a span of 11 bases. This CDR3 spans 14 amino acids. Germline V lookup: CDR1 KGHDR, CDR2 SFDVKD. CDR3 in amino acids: CATSEVGVPDTQYF. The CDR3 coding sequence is TGTGCCACCAGTGAGGTGGGAGTCCCAGATACGCAGTATTTT.